Below are 20 T cell receptor beta chains sequenced from a single sample in a study of T cell repertoires in cytomegalovirus infection. The antigens these receptors bind are not known. TCRdb ran MiXCR on the reads and lists one entry per CDR3 protein. The sample has roughly 920,000 distinct CDR3 sequences, about 33% seen once. Sequenced material: cultured CD8+ T cells from PBMCs, taken from culture after CMV antigen stimulation. Source of these receptors: a human donor in good health (CMV status not recorded). Some clones in this sample may be carry-over from other donors' samples.

The chain is built from TRBV10-3 and TRBJ2-2, with D unresolved. The V end was cut by 6 bases, the J end by 4 bases, with 9 bases between. The CDR3 is 13 residues long. Germline-derived CDR1 and CDR2 are ENHRY and SYGVKD. In DNA form, the CDR3 reads TGTGCCATCAGACCAGAAACCACCGGGGAGCTGTTTTTT. It codes for CAIRPETTGELFF.

This chain uses TRBV27 with TRBJ2-7; no clear D. This CDR3 comprises 14 residues. V lost 5 bases, J lost 2 bases, and 13 bases lay in between. Germline loops: CDR1 MNHEY, CDR2 SMNVEV (reference sequence). This chain's CDR3 is CASSPIGLPYEQYF. The CDR3 coding sequence is TGTGCCAGCAGTCCAATCGGGTTGCCCTACGAGCAGTACTTC.

Ten or more counts support this clonotype. The CDR3 sequence: CASSYGTGNTEAFF. CDR3 nucleotide sequence: TGTGCCAGCAGTTACGGGACAGGGAACACTGAAGCTTTCTTT. This chain uses TRBV7-6 with TRBJ1-1; 8 positions agree with TRBD1. Germline CDR1 reads SGHVS; CDR2 reads FNYEAQ. The CDR3 length is 14 residues. V trimming: 6 bases; J trimming: 1 base; junction bases outside the gene matches: 4.

This clonotype turned up a few times. CDR3 region: CASTPVAWSPYGYGYTF. The CDR3 DNA sequence: TGTGCCAGCACCCCGGTCGCGTGGTCCCCATATGGCTATGGCTACACCTTC. The chain employs TRBV12-3 or TRBV12-4 and TRBJ1-2; unclear D gene. This CDR3 spans 17 amino acids. V was clipped by 7 bases and J by 4 bases, with 25 bases between them.

This sequence joins TRBV12-3 or TRBV12-4 and TRBJ1-4; D ambiguous. There are 13 residues in the CDR3. Trimming took 7 bases from V and 8 from J, leaving 14 bases between them. The DNA of the CDR3 is TGTGCCAGCACCCAATTTCTGGGAGAAAAACTGTTTTTT. Translated, it gives CASTQFLGEKLFF.

CDR3 amino acids: CASSPGTRNTIYF. For the CDR3, the DNA is TGTGCCAGCAGCCCCGGGACTCGAAACACCATATATTTT. The chain joins TRBV7-9 to TRBJ1-3; maybe TRBD1 (5 bases). The CDR3 totals 13 residues. Germline V lookup: CDR1 SEHNR, CDR2 FQNEAQ (reference sequence). Trimming removed 5 bases at V and 5 bases at J, with 10 bases between.

Only a few counts were recorded for this clonotype. The chain is built from TRBV6-2 or TRBV6-3 and TRBJ2-1; 8 nucleotides line up with TRBD2. Trimming cost V 10 bases and J 1 base; bases outside gene matches: 6. CDR3 length: 14 residues. From germline, CDR1 is MNHEY and CDR2 SVGEGT. This CDR3 is CATILAGSYNEQFF. The DNA for the CDR3 is TGTGCCACCATCTTAGCGGGGTCCTACAATGAGCAGTTCTTC.

J is TRBJ2-7 and V is TRBV7-9; D ambiguous. Germline CDR1 and CDR2: SEHNR and FQNEAQ (reference sequence). V lost 2 bases and J 3 bases, leaving 8 bases between the germline ends. This CDR3 region has 13 residues. Here the CDR3 DNA reads TGTGCCAGCAGCTTACTATCCATCTACGAGCAGTACTTC. As protein: CASSLLSIYEQYF.

This clonotype was counted at least ten times. The V call is TRBV12-3 or TRBV12-4, the J call TRBJ1-1; D gene unclear. V was cut by 4 bases and J by 3 bases, with 6 bases left in between. The CDR3 is 12 residues long. The CDR3 loop is CASSWADTEAFF. The CDR3 nucleotides are TGTGCCAGCAGTTGGGCGGACACTGAAGCTTTCTTT.

This clonotype was seen a handful of times. The chain employs TRBV5-4 and TRBJ1-2; D is ambiguous. The CDR3 runs to 16 residues. Trimming cost V 2 bases and J 8 bases, with 22 bases left between them. Germline loops: CDR1 SGHNT, CDR2 YYREEE (reference sequence). CDR3 residues: CASSFELRLVQAGYTF. The CDR3 coding sequence is TGTGCCAGCAGCTTCGAATTGAGGCTGGTCCAAGCGGGCTACACCTTC.

This rearrangement joins TRBV6-6 to TRBJ2-3, with TRBD2 matching 12 bases. Germline CDR1 is MNHNY and CDR2 is SVGAGI (reference sequence). The CDR3 extends over 19 amino acids. V was clipped by 4 bases and J by 0 bases; unmatched bases: 11. CDR3 protein: CASSFPTSGGSSSTDTQYF. The DNA for the CDR3 is TGTGCCAGCAGTTTCCCCACTAGCGGGGGGTCCTCTAGCACAGATACGCAGTATTTT.

The rearrangement joins TRBV7-9 to TRBJ2-5, with D unresolved. Deletions cut 1 base from V and 1 base from J, with 10 bases between. The CDR3 runs to 15 residues. Germline lookup yields CDR1 SEHNR and CDR2 FQNEAQ (reference sequence). As DNA, the CDR3 is TGTGCCAGCAGCTTAGTTCGGGTCGGCCAAGAGACCCAGTACTTC. Protein sequence: CASSLVRVGQETQYF.

This rearrangement joins TRBV27 to TRBJ1-5; D is possibly TRBD1 (6 bases). Per germline, CDR1 MNHEY and CDR2 SMNVEV (reference sequence). The ends were cut back, 1 base at V and 3 bases at J, with 13 bases in the middle. The CDR3 totals 16 residues. The CDR3 reads CASSLYGGLFNQPQHF. CDR3 nucleotide sequence: TGTGCCAGCAGTTTATACGGGGGCCTCTTCAATCAGCCCCAGCATTTT.

J is TRBJ2-7 and V is TRBV6-6; 12 bases agree with TRBD1. V lost 3 bases, J lost 7 bases, and 7 bases stayed unmatched. This CDR3 is built from 15 residues. Germline values: CDR1 MNHNY, CDR2 SVGAGI (reference sequence). The CDR3, as DNA: TGTGCCAGCAGTTATTTGGGGACAGGGGGCGGAGAGCAGTACGTC. As protein: CASSYLGTGGGEQYV.

This clonotype has a handful of counts. The CDR3 here is CASSLVHVANTGELFF. As DNA, the CDR3 is TGTGCCAGCAGTTTAGTTCACGTAGCGAACACCGGGGAGCTGTTTTTT. The gene calls are TRBV27 and TRBJ2-2, with no clear D. Germline CDR1 and CDR2: MNHEY and SMNVEV (reference sequence). The CDR3 is 16 residues long. The V end lost 2 bases, the J end lost 0 bases, and 10 bases lay between the germline ends.

The chain carries TRBV12-3 or TRBV12-4 and TRBJ2-5; tentative D call: TRBD2 (6 bases). The V gene lost 3 bases and the J gene lost 9 bases, with 8 bases spanning the gap. The CDR3 is 11 amino acids. The CDR3 is CASSLGEAQYF. The CDR3 DNA reads as TGTGCCAGCAGTTTGGGGGAGGCCCAGTACTTC.

The V and J genes are TRBV7-9 and TRBJ2-7; 8 bases are shared with TRBD2. Germline CDR1 is SEHNR and CDR2 is FQNEAQ (reference sequence). With 5 bases clipped from V and 3 bases from J, the junction kept 12 bases outside the gene matches. This CDR3 contains 16 residues. Here the CDR3 DNA reads TGTGCCAGCAGCGCAAGCGGGGGCCGGGTCTTCTACGAGCAGTACTTC. This encodes CASSASGGRVFYEQYF.

The chain couples TRBV6-1 to TRBJ1-4; 9 bases fit TRBD1. The CDR3 is 15 residues long. CDR1 is MNHNS and CDR2 is SASEGT in the germline V gene. The trim removed 6 bases at V and 9 bases at J, leaving 11 bases unmatched. CDR3 nucleotides: TGTGCCAGCAGCCCCCTTGGGGACAGGGAGAAAAAACTGTTTTTT. Protein product: CASSPLGDREKKLFF.

There are a few counts of this clonotype. The J gene is TRBJ1-5, the V gene TRBV27, with D maybe TRBD1 (5 bases). Trimming removed 6 bases from V and 6 bases from J, with 18 bases in between. The germline V gene has CDR1 MNHEY and CDR2 SMNVEV (reference sequence). CDR3 length equals 15 residues. In nucleotides, the CDR3 is TGTGCCAGCAGAGCAGGACTTGGGGGTGGTCAGCCCCAGCATTTT. Protein: CASRAGLGGGQPQHF.

The rearrangement links TRBV7-2 to TRBJ1-5, with 8 bases fitting TRBD1. V dropped 2 bases and J dropped 1; count of bases not matched to a gene: 7. The CDR3 loop spans 17 amino acids. Germline V gives CDR1 SGHTA, CDR2 FQGNSA. CDR3 residues: CASSLTGGGFSNQPQHF. CDR3 DNA sequence: TGTGCCAGCAGCTTAACAGGGGGTGGTTTCAGCAATCAGCCCCAGCATTTT. The full variable domain, in which reference TRBV7-2 and TRBJ1-5 provide the parts outside the CDR3, is GAGVSQSPSNKVTEKGKDVELRCDPISGHTALYWYRQSLGQGLEFLIYFQGNSAPDKSGLPSDRFSAERTGGSVSTLTIQRTQQEDSAVYLCASSLTGGGFSNQPQHFGDGTRLSIL.